Below, 27 T cell receptor beta chains from the same sample are listed, as sequenced in a study of blood T cells in healthy people across ages (dated by TCRdb to between 2014 and 2017). The method was 5' RACE. These reads were obtained on an Illumina HiSeq 2500. A second PCR of about 6 to 12 cycles was performed with a sample-barcoded 5' primer and a J-beta primer mix. Starting from the raw public reads, TCRdb applied fastp trimming at Q25, assembled clones with MiXCR and retained in-frame beta chains. Rows matching on CDR3 protein sequence are summarized as one entry with the most common DNA and genes. Counted in this sample were 1,500,000 or so distinct CDR3 sequences; almost 60% of them appeared once. The top ten hold 5.5% to 8% of the sample. Specimen: blood. The receptors derive from a man between 18 and 35 years old in good health.

This clonotype came up many times. The chain couples TRBV7-6 to TRBJ2-6; D unclear. V lost 1 base, J lost 0 bases, and 4 bases lay in between. This CDR3 has 15 amino acids. Germline loops: CDR1 SGHVS, CDR2 FNYEAQ. CDR3 residues: CASSLEFSGANVLTF. DNA of the CDR3: TGTGCCAGCAGCTTAGAATTCTCTGGGGCCAACGTCCTGACTTTC.

The chain carries TRBV6-2 or TRBV6-3 and TRBJ1-5; no firm D call. The germline gives CDR1 MNHEY, CDR2 SVGEGT. The CDR3 runs to 13 residues. The V gene lost 4 bases and the J gene lost 6 bases, with 10 bases spanning the gap. CDR3 in DNA: TGTGCCAGCAGTTGGCTACAGCGTCAGCCCCAGCATTTT. Translated, it gives CASSWLQRQPQHF.

The chain employs TRBV15 and TRBJ2-1, with D perhaps matching TRBD1 (5 bases). The CDR3 has 18 amino acids. Germline V gene lookup returns CDR1 LNHNV and CDR2 YYDKDF (reference sequence). V was cut by 3 bases and J by 0 bases, with 18 bases left in between. CDR3 coding DNA: TGTGCCACCAGCAGCAGTAGGGGTCCCTTAAGCTCCTACAATGAGCAGTTCTTC. Translation: CATSSSRGPLSSYNEQFF.

This chain joins TRBV4-1 and TRBJ2-5, with a weak D call TRBD2 (5 bases). Judging by the DNA end, TRBJ2-7 fits better; the J call may be wrong. This CDR3 region has 12 residues. Germline CDR1 and CDR2: MGHRA and YSYEKL. CDR3 amino acids: CASSHTRGEQYF. CDR3 DNA: TGCGCCAGCAGCCATACCCGGGGCGAGCAGTACTTC.

As concerns this clonotype: The junction departs from germline at one end; a sequencing error may be responsible. The CDR3 region has the DNA TGTGCCAGCAGTGAAGTTTATACCACAGATACGCGGTATTTT. The encoded protein is CASSEVYTTDTRYF. This chain links TRBV25-1 with TRBJ2-3; D gene uncertain. CDR1 MGHDK and CDR2 SYGVNS come from the germline V gene. This CDR3 has 14 residues.

This chain links TRBV4-3 with TRBJ2-2; perhaps TRBD1 as D (6 bases). V shed 4 bases and J shed 2 bases, with 11 bases lying between them. This CDR3 has 15 amino acids. Germline V gene data show CDR1 as LGHNA and CDR2 as YSLEER. CDR3 amino acids: CASSPDSGNTGELFF. As DNA, the CDR3 is TGCGCCAGCAGCCCGGACAGTGGAAACACCGGGGAGCTGTTTTTT.

The chain is built from TRBV2 and TRBJ2-6; D could derive from TRBD1 or TRBD2 (5 bases each). Germline lookup yields CDR1 SNHLY and CDR2 FYNNEI. V lost 4 bases and J lost 0, with 7 bases in between. The CDR3 covers 15 residues. CDR3: CASSGGFSGANVLTF. For the CDR3, the DNA is TGTGCCAGCAGTGGGGGGTTCTCTGGGGCCAACGTCCTGACTTTC.

This chain uses TRBV6-5 with TRBJ2-7, with TRBD2 as a possible D gene (6 bases). Trimming removed 6 bases from V and 1 base from J, with 16 bases in between. The CDR3 runs 15 residues. Germline CDR1 MNHEY, CDR2 SVGAGI. This chain's CDR3 is CASSGAGTASYEQYF. CDR3 coding DNA: TGTGCCAGCAGCGGCGCGGGAACGGCTTCCTACGAGCAGTACTTC.

The chain joins TRBV11-2 to TRBJ2-2; tentatively, D is TRBD2 (5 bases). Per the germline V gene, CDR1 is SGHAT and CDR2 is FQNNGV. This CDR3 spans 12 amino acids. V lost 2 bases and J lost 10, with 8 bases in between. CDR3 protein: CASSLRRSELFF. Here the CDR3 DNA reads TGTGCCAGCAGCTTAAGGAGGTCGGAGCTGTTTTTT.

This clonotype was seen a handful of times. This chain joins TRBV20-1 and TRBJ1-2; unclear D gene. Deletions cut 5 bases from V and 8 bases from J, with 15 bases between. Germline CDR1 DFQATT, CDR2 SNEGSKA (reference sequence). CDR3 length: 12 amino acids. In DNA form, the CDR3 reads TGCAGTGCTGCGAGTGGAGGGAAGGGCTACACCTTC. It codes for CSAASGGKGYTF.

V usage is TRBV7-9 and J usage is TRBJ2-3; either TRBD1 or TRBD2 may supply D (5 bases each). Trimming cost V 3 bases and J 0 bases, with 16 bases left between them. CDR1 is SEHNR and CDR2 is FQNEAQ in the germline V gene (reference sequence). The CDR3 covers 17 residues. CDR3 sequence reads: CASSFPSLGPSTDTQYF. The CDR3 DNA sequence: TGTGCCAGCAGCTTTCCAAGTTTGGGACCTAGCACAGATACGCAGTATTTT.

V and J are TRBV6-2 or TRBV6-3 and TRBJ1-5; the match to TRBD1 covers 9 bases. CDR3 length: 19 residues. Looked up from germline, CDR1 is MNHEY and CDR2 is SVGEGT. V lost 6 bases to trimming and J lost 0 bases; unmatched junction nucleotides: 15. Here the CDR3 DNA reads TGTGCCAGCAGCCACACCGGGACAGGGATGTTGTATAGCAATCAGCCCCAGCATTTT. It codes for CASSHTGTGMLYSNQPQHF.

J is TRBJ1-1 and V is TRBV12-3 or TRBV12-4, with TRBD1 as a possible D gene (6 bases). V was trimmed by 5 bases and J by 0 bases, leaving 13 bases between them. CDR3 length: 15 residues. This CDR3 is CASSKRGIMNTEAFF. DNA for the CDR3: TGTGCCAGCAGTAAGAGGGGGATTATGAACACTGAAGCTTTCTTT.

The chain recombines TRBV7-9 with TRBJ2-6, with D perhaps TRBD2 (5 bases). This CDR3 has 15 residues. Trimming left V 2 bases short and J 4 bases short, with 9 bases between. In germline, CDR1 is SEHNR, CDR2 FQNEAQ (reference sequence). DNA for the CDR3: TGTGCCAGCAGCTTAACCGGGAACGGGGCCAACGTCCTGACTTTC. Protein: CASSLTGNGANVLTF.

This chain connects TRBV6-5 to TRBJ2-7, with TRBD1 as a possible D gene (6 bases). This CDR3 contains 13 residues. Trimming took 6 bases from V and 3 from J, leaving 12 bases between them. Germline CDR1 reads MNHEY; CDR2 reads SVGAGI. CDR3: CASSKGQNYEQYF. In nucleotides, the CDR3 is TGTGCCAGCAGCAAAGGACAGAACTACGAGCAGTACTTC.

This rearrangement joins TRBV7-2 to TRBJ2-3; 8 nucleotides line up with TRBD2. The CDR3 length is 16 residues. V lost 5 bases and J lost 3; bases outside the gene matches: 10. The V gene's germline CDR1 is SGHTA and CDR2 FQGNSA. The CDR3 is CASSLKRELWTDTQYF. The CDR3 nucleotides are TGTGCCAGCAGCCTGAAGCGGGAGCTTTGGACAGATACGCAGTATTTT.

There are a few counts of this clonotype. This rearrangement joins TRBV27 to TRBJ1-1; 10 bases are shared with TRBD1. CDR3 length: 15 residues. Germline CDR1 MNHEY, CDR2 SMNVEV (reference sequence). V lost 2 bases to trimming and J lost 5 bases; unmatched junction nucleotides: 5. CDR3 bases: TGTGCCAGCAGTTTAACCGGGACAGGGGTGACTGAAGCTTTCTTT. Its protein is CASSLTGTGVTEAFF.

This sequence joins TRBV7-2 and TRBJ2-4; no firm D call. Judging by the DNA end, TRBJ2-7 fits better; the J call may be wrong. CDR1 and CDR2 from the germline V gene are SGHTA and FQGNSA. This CDR3 is built from 13 residues. CDR3 amino acids: CASTYESPSEQYF. Written as DNA, the CDR3 is TGTGCCAGCACCTATGAAAGTCCATCCGAGCAGTACTTC.

This clonotype was seen once. V and J are TRBV20-1 and TRBJ2-7, with a tentative D call TRBD2 (5 bases). V shed 6 bases and J shed 9 bases, with 18 bases lying between them. CDR3 length: 12 residues. Germline-derived CDR1 and CDR2 are DFQATT and SNEGSKA (reference sequence). CDR3 amino acids: CSAAATRHSQYF. CDR3 in DNA: TGCAGTGCAGCGGCGACCCGACATTCGCAGTACTTC.

The chain employs TRBV14 and TRBJ1-5; the D is unclear. CDR3 length equals 16 residues. With 2 bases removed from V and 6 bases from J, the gap between germline ends came to 17 bases. The germline V gene encodes CDR1 SGHDN and CDR2 FVKESK. The CDR3 coding sequence is TGTGCCAGCAGCCAAACTAGCCGGTCCTTCCCTCAGCCCCAGCATTTT. Its protein is CASSQTSRSFPQPQHF.

The V call is TRBV6-5, the J call TRBJ2-1, with no clear D. The CDR3 extends over 16 amino acids. V dropped 2 bases and J dropped 7 bases, with 18 bases sitting between them. Germline CDR1 and CDR2: MNHEY and SVGAGI. In nucleotides, the CDR3 is TGTGCCAGCAGTTACGTGTCGGCAACGGTGGAGAATGAGCAGTTCTTC. This translates into CASSYVSATVENEQFF.

This chain links TRBV5-1 with TRBJ2-1; D is possibly TRBD2 (5 bases). CDR3 length: 15 residues. V dropped 6 bases and J dropped 7 bases, with 20 bases sitting between them. CDR1 SGHRS and CDR2 YFSETQ come from the germline V gene. The CDR3 reads CASTIGTGIQNEQFF. The CDR3 region has the DNA TGCGCCAGCACCATTGGAACCGGGATTCAGAATGAGCAGTTCTTC.

The chain employs TRBV20-1 and TRBJ2-1; D call uncertain. Trimming cost V 2 bases and J 9 bases, with 17 bases left between them. The CDR3 covers 14 residues. CDR1 is DFQATT and CDR2 is SNEGSKA in the germline V gene (reference sequence). The CDR3 spells CSARKLVESPEQFF. The CDR3 region has the DNA TGCAGTGCTAGAAAGTTGGTTGAATCCCCTGAGCAGTTCTTC.

The chain carries TRBV12-3 or TRBV12-4 and TRBJ2-3; tentatively, D is TRBD2 (6 bases). The CDR3 loop spans 16 amino acids. The V gene lost 3 bases and the J gene lost 2 bases, with 15 bases spanning the gap. CDR3 amino acids: CASSFSIAEYTDTQYF. The CDR3 nucleotides are TGTGCCAGCAGTTTCAGTATAGCGGAGTACACAGATACGCAGTATTTT.

Only a few counts were recorded for this clonotype. The rearrangement joins TRBV2 to TRBJ2-5; D remains ambiguous. V shed 8 bases and J shed 5 bases, with 21 bases lying between them. This CDR3 comprises 15 residues. The germline CDR1 and CDR2 sequences are SNHLY and FYNNEI. The CDR3 DNA follows: TGTGCCAGCTCTCCACCTTTATCCAGACGGGAGACCCAGTACTTC. Its translation: CASSPPLSRRETQYF.

This clonotype has a handful of counts. This chain links TRBV27 with TRBJ2-7; D is ambiguous. Trimming stripped 7 bases from V and 6 bases from J, with 16 bases between. The CDR3 sequence is 13 residues long. From germline, CDR1 is MNHEY and CDR2 SMNVEV (reference sequence). The CDR3 region has the DNA TGTGCCAGCACTGATGGCTTGGGCGGCGAGCAGTACTTC. It encodes CASTDGLGGEQYF.

The chain carries TRBV27 and TRBJ2-4, with D perhaps assigned TRBD1 or TRBD2 (6 bases each). Per germline, CDR1 MNHEY and CDR2 SMNVEV (reference sequence). The V end lost 6 bases, the J end lost 0 bases, and 12 bases lay between the germline ends. The CDR3 contains 15 residues. The CDR3 DNA reads as TGTGCCAGCAGAATACAGGGACTAGCCAAAAACATTCAGTACTTC. Protein: CASRIQGLAKNIQYF.